The 5 T cell receptor beta chains listed next were all sequenced from one sample in a study of identical twins listed by TCRdb under 2016. The receptor library was made with 5' RACE. Sequenced on an Illumina HiSeq 2000. Using fastp trimming at Q25 and MiXCR clonotype assembly, TCRdb reanalyzed the public sequencing data and kept in-frame beta chains. Identical CDR3 protein sequences are pooled into one entry, listed with their most common genes and DNA. The sample includes 1.5 million to 2 million distinct CDR3 sequences, with about 31% observed a single time. The biggest ten clones account for 0.27% of the sample. Sequenced: cord blood. Every receptor here comes from a newborn girl in good health.

This clonotype was picked up one time. This sequence joins TRBV6-1 and TRBJ2-2, with TRBD2 matching over 7 bases. Trimming removed 0 bases from V and 8 bases from J; junction bases left unmatched: 9. Germline loops: CDR1 MNHNS, CDR2 SASEGT. The CDR3 has 16 amino acids. CDR3 region: CASSEAARPGRGELFF. CDR3 nucleotides: TGTGCCAGCAGTGAAGCTGCGCGGCCCGGGAGGGGGGAGCTGTTTTTT.

This chain connects TRBV15 to TRBJ2-7; no reliable D call. Per germline, CDR1 LNHNV and CDR2 YYDKDF (reference sequence). The CDR3 loop spans 13 amino acids. V lost 0 bases and J lost 4, with 7 bases in between. CDR3 DNA sequence: TGTGCCACCAGCAGAGATTCCCAATACGAGCAGTACTTC. This sequence encodes CATSRDSQYEQYF.

In regard to this clonotype: This sequence may be a read error, since a much larger clone differs from it by one base. The chain uses TRBV12-5 and TRBJ2-1; 9 bases line up with TRBD1. There are 15 residues in the CDR3. CDR1 is LGHNT and CDR2 is FRNRAP in the germline V gene. CDR3 sequence: CACGPPGQGYNEQFF. The CDR3 DNA is TGTGCTTGTGGACCCCCGGGACAGGGTTACAATGAGCAGTTCTTC.

The V and J genes are TRBV6-4 and TRBJ2-1; D is perhaps TRBD2 (7 bases). This CDR3 has 17 residues. Germline V CDR1 and CDR2: MRHNA, SNTAGT. V was cut by 3 bases and J by 8 bases, with 23 bases left in between. CDR3 DNA: TGTGCCAGCAGTGAAGGGGGGGCACGAACCCTGTACGATGAGCAGTTCTTC. Translating it yields CASSEGGARTLYDEQFF.

The chain links TRBV6-2 or TRBV6-3 to TRBJ2-7; TRBD2 aligns across 7 bases. CDR1 and CDR2 (germline): MNHEY, SVGEGT. The CDR3 loop spans 14 amino acids. Losses at the gene ends were 6 bases for V and 3 bases for J; bases not matched to a gene: 8. The CDR3 bases are TGTGCCAGCAGAGGCCCCGGGGGGAACTACGAGCAGTACTTC. As protein: CASRGPGGNYEQYF.